The subject of this entry is one T cell receptor (beta chain). The antigen is undetermined. The repertoire was sequenced with immunoSEQ multiplex PCR; TCRdb's copy has only in-frame clones and lacks some. The table includes 150,000 or so clones, just over 90% detected once. These data belong to a study of T cell responses to AZD1222 COVID-19 vaccine. The study, taken as a whole, reports: Repertoires were obtained solely post-peak T cell response. Targets within unmutated variant regions were reportedly found for nearly half of spike-specific TCRs.

The CDR3 extends over 13 amino acids. V gave up 1 base and J gave up 2 bases, with 7 bases separating them. Germline lookup yields CDR1 SGDLS and CDR2 YYNGEE. J is TRBJ2-7 and V is TRBV9; D ambiguous. This sequence was found in an adult in good health. The specimen comprised peripheral blood, sampled on day 0 of MenACWY control vaccination. In nucleotides, the CDR3 is TGTGCCAGCAGCGTATCTGAAACCTACGAGCAGTACTTC. This codes for CASSVSETYEQYF.